This TCR beta chain emerged from a study of T cell responses to AZD1222 COVID-19 vaccine. The CDR3 has 15 amino acids. With respect to this clone: Its antigen is not identified.

Overall study findings and caveats: Donors were largely white British and mainly female; clonal diversity was possibly underestimated. An increase in Spike-specific TCR breadth and depth was observed after two AZD1222 doses. Baseline seropositives among AZD1222 recipients totaled only 5 or 6.

Method: immunoSEQ multiplex PCR; TCRdb's copy keeps in-frame clones and lacks some. The data show some 160,000 clones, with roughly 92% seen just once and over 1.5% held by the top ten. The TCR comes from an adult in good health. The V and J genes are TRBV21-1 and TRBJ1-1; TRBD1 is the table's D call and was not checked against the DNA. TRBV21-1 is a listed pseudogene. Sequencing was performed on peripheral blood, taken on day 0 of AZD1222 vaccination. The DNA for the CDR3 is TGTGCCAGAGCCTCGGAGGGACAGCTGAACACTGAAGCTTTCTTT. This gives the protein CARASEGQLNTEAFF.